The 22 T cell receptor beta chains below were found in one sample sequenced in a study of early stage breast cancer tumors. Clones were read by immunoSEQ multiplex PCR, and TCRdb kept only the in-frame ones, dropping some. The sample has 30,000 or so clones, almost 75% seen once. Sequencing was done on a sample of blood. The receptors here all came from a person aged 40-50 years with breast cancer.

The genes are TRBV7-9 and TRBJ2-6; D not certain. CDR1 and CDR2 (germline): SEHNR, FQNEAQ (reference sequence). There are 14 residues in the CDR3. V shed 7 bases and J shed 0 bases, with 7 bases lying between them. The CDR3 spells CASNQDSGANVLTF. As DNA, the CDR3 is TGTGCCAGCAACCAGGACTCTGGGGCCAACGTCCTGACTTTC.

This clone has a single count. V is TRBV29-1 and J is TRBJ1-4, with D hard to call. This CDR3 comprises 12 residues. Germline V gene sequence: CDR1 SQVTM, CDR2 ANQGSEA. Trimming took 7 bases from V and 8 from J, leaving 14 bases between them. CDR3 nucleotide sequence: TGCAGCGCCGTTGTCAACGACGAAAAACTGTTTTTT. This encodes CSAVVNDEKLFF.

The chain employs TRBV9 and TRBJ2-7, with D unclear. V lost 3 bases and J lost 0, with 10 bases in between. The CDR3 length is 14 residues. Germline V CDR1 and CDR2: SGDLS, YYNGEE. The DNA of the CDR3 is TGTGCCAGCAGCGCGAGCGTGAGCTCCTACGAGCAGTACTTC. Protein sequence: CASSASVSSYEQYF. Drawing the rest from reference TRBV9 and TRBJ2-7, the complete variable domain is DSGVTQTPKHLITATGQRVTLRCSPRSGDLSVYWYQQSLDQGLQFLIQYYNGEERAKGNILERFSAQQFPDLHSELNLSSLELGDSALYFCASSASVSSYEQYFGPGTRLTVT.

The rearrangement joins TRBV7-2 to TRBJ1-3; 12 nucleotides match TRBD1. CDR1 SGHTA and CDR2 FQGNSA come from the germline V gene. The CDR3 consists of 18 residues. The V gene end was trimmed by 1 base and the J gene end by 2 bases; junction bases not matched to a gene: 6. The CDR3 coding sequence is TGTGCCAGCAGCTTAGTGGGACAGGGGGCTGGAGCTGGAAACACCATATATTTT. As protein: CASSLVGQGAGAGNTIYF. The whole variable domain, filled in from reference TRBV7-2 and TRBJ1-3, reads GAGVSQSPSNKVTEKGKDVELRCDPISGHTALYWYRQSLGQGLEFLIYFQGNSAPDKSGLPSDRFSAERTGGSVSTLTIQRTQQEDSAVYLCASSLVGQGAGAGNTIYFGEGSWLTVV.

This sequence joins TRBV6-1 and TRBJ2-1; D assignment may be TRBD1 or TRBD2 (6 bases each). This CDR3 spans 13 amino acids. Trimming removed 7 bases at V and 3 bases at J, with 10 bases between. Germline lookup yields CDR1 MNHNS and CDR2 SASEGT. In nucleotides, the CDR3 is TGTGCCAGCAACAGGGAGGACTACAATGAGCAGTTCTTC. It yields the protein CASNREDYNEQFF.

The V and J genes are TRBV19 and TRBJ1-5; D might be TRBD1 (6 bases). Trimming cost V 3 bases and J 15 bases, with 18 bases left between them. The germline CDR1 and CDR2 sequences are LNHDA and SQIVND (reference sequence). The CDR3 contains 13 residues. The CDR3 DNA follows: TGTGCCAGTAGTATTCTGGGCAGGGGCACTTCGCATTTT. It is translated as CASSILGRGTSHF.

The sample holds one count of this clone. The V gene is TRBV14, the J gene TRBJ2-5; D is uncertain. CDR1 SGHDN and CDR2 FVKESK come from the germline V gene. The CDR3 has 13 residues. Trimming shortened V by 2 bases and J by 1 base, and 5 bases separated the two germline ends. The CDR3 region has the DNA TGTGCCAGCAGCCAATCGAGCCAAGAGACCCAGTACTTC. Its translation is CASSQSSQETQYF.

The CDR3 DNA reads as TGTGCCACCCGGACGAGCTCCTACGAGCAGTACTTC. Translation gives CATRTSSYEQYF. The rearrangement uses TRBV2 and TRBJ2-7; D remains ambiguous. The CDR3 extends over 12 amino acids. Trimming left V 10 bases short and J 0 bases short, with 10 bases between. The germline V gene encodes CDR1 SNHLY and CDR2 FYNNEI. The entire variable domain, with the rest obtained from reference TRBV2 and TRBJ2-7, is as follows: EPEVTQTPSHQVTQMGQEVILRCVPISNHLYFYWYRQILGQKVEFLVSFYNNEISEKSEIFDDQFSVERPDGSNFTLKIRSTKLEDSAMYFCATRTSSYEQYFGPGTRLTVT.

This chain connects TRBV28 to TRBJ2-4; D might be TRBD1 or TRBD2, each matching 5 bases. CDR1 MDHEN and CDR2 SYDVKM come from the germline V gene. This CDR3 is built from 14 residues. V was shortened by 2 bases and J by 7 bases, with 12 bases between the two germline ends. CDR3 region: CASSLEGGGNIQYF. In nucleotides, the CDR3 is TGTGCCAGCAGTTTAGAAGGTGGGGGTAACATTCAGTACTTC.

In its sample, this clone was seen once. V is TRBV19 and J is TRBJ2-7, with D possibly called TRBD1 or TRBD2 (5 bases each). This CDR3 is 15 amino acids long. CDR1 is LNHDA and CDR2 is SQIVND in the germline V gene (reference sequence). Trimming stripped 4 bases from V and 3 bases from J, with 16 bases between. The CDR3 sequence is CASSTSILRGYEQYF. The CDR3 DNA follows: TGTGCCAGTAGTACGTCGATCTTGAGGGGCTACGAGCAGTACTTC.

This chain joins TRBV7-3 and TRBJ2-2; perhaps TRBD2 as D (5 bases). Trimming removed 6 bases at V and 6 bases at J, with 14 bases between. Looked up from germline, CDR1 is SGHTA and CDR2 is FQGTGA. The length of the CDR3 is 14 residues. The CDR3 is CASRSGSGAGELFF. CDR3 nucleotides: TGTGCCAGCAGATCGGGGTCCGGGGCCGGGGAGCTGTTTTTT.

The CDR3 here is CASSLLVPDTDTQYF. CDR3 in DNA: TGTGCCAGCAGCTTACTTGTCCCAGACACAGATACGCAGTATTTT. V is TRBV13 and J is TRBJ2-3, with D unclear. V was shortened by 2 bases and J by 2 bases, with 11 bases between the two germline ends. This CDR3 region has 15 residues. The germline gives CDR1 PRHDT, CDR2 FYEKMQ (reference sequence).

The chain is built from TRBV29-1 and TRBJ2-1; 14 bases fit TRBD2. With V trimmed by 4 bases and J by 5 bases, 4 bases remained unmatched. CDR3 length: 15 amino acids. Germline CDR1 SQVTM, CDR2 ANQGSEA. CDR3 DNA sequence: TGCAGCGTTGCCGGGACTAGCGGGAGCAACAATGAGCAGTTCTTC. As protein: CSVAGTSGSNNEQFF.

The V call is TRBV29-1, the J call TRBJ2-5, with D possibly TRBD1 on 7 matching bases. The CDR3 is 15 amino acids. The V gene lost 7 bases and the J gene lost 0 bases, with 18 bases spanning the gap. Germline CDR1 and CDR2: SQVTM and ANQGSEA. DNA of the CDR3: TGCAGCGGTCAAACAGGGGAGGTGTACCAAGAGACCCAGTACTTC. It yields the protein CSGQTGEVYQETQYF.

The chain combines TRBV29-1 with TRBJ1-5; D is unresolved. The CDR3 has 13 residues. V gave up 4 bases and J gave up 7 bases, with 14 bases separating them. The V gene's germline CDR1 is SQVTM and CDR2 ANQGSEA. The CDR3 sequence: CSVVGREGQPQHF. CDR3 sequence (DNA): TGCAGCGTTGTAGGGCGGGAAGGGCAGCCCCAGCATTTT.

The chain employs TRBV7-9 and TRBJ2-5; D not resolved. The CDR3 has 16 amino acids. Per the germline V gene, CDR1 is SEHNR and CDR2 is FQNEAQ (reference sequence). Trimming removed 2 bases at V and 2 bases at J, with 15 bases between. The CDR3 coding sequence is TGTGCCAGCAGCTTAATCGGCCGAGTGGGGCAAGAGACCCAGTACTTC. It yields the protein CASSLIGRVGQETQYF.

The chain combines TRBV10-3 with TRBJ1-4; D gene unclear. Germline V gene sequence: CDR1 ENHRY, CDR2 SYGVKD. The CDR3 covers 14 residues. Deletions cut 3 bases from V and 8 bases from J, with 13 bases between. The CDR3 DNA reads as TGTGCCATCAGTGATGGCGACGGTGTCGAAAAACTGTTTTTT. This gives the protein CAISDGDGVEKLFF.

V is TRBV19 and J is TRBJ1-5; D unresolved. The CDR3 is 12 amino acids. CDR1 and CDR2 from the germline V gene are LNHDA and SQIVND (reference sequence). The CDR3 nucleotides are TGTGCGACCAGACTGTACAATCAGCCCCAGCATTTT. This codes for CATRLYNQPQHF.

This chain joins TRBV11-3 and TRBJ2-1; D remains ambiguous. Germline CDR1 is SGHNT and CDR2 is YENEEA. V lost 2 bases and J lost 0, with 8 bases in between. CDR3 length equals 15 residues. The CDR3 sequence: CASSLRQASYNEQFF. DNA of the CDR3: TGTGCCAGCAGCTTAAGGCAGGCCTCCTACAATGAGCAGTTCTTC. The complete variable domain, with remaining parts taken from reference TRBV11-3 and TRBJ2-1, reads EAGVVQSPRYKIIEKKQPVAFWCNPISGHNTLYWYLQNLGQGPELLIRYENEEAVDDSQLPKDRFSAERLKGVDSTLKIQPAELGDSAVYLCASSLRQASYNEQFFGPGTRLTVL.

This clone was seen a handful of times. The chain has TRBV7-8 and TRBJ2-7; D gene unclear. CDR3 length equals 14 residues. Germline CDR1 and CDR2: SGHVS and FQNEAQ. The ends were cut back, 2 bases at V and 0 bases at J, with 8 bases in the middle. DNA for the CDR3: TGTGCCAGCAGCTTACTTAGGAGCTCCTACGAGCAGTACTTC. Translated, it gives CASSLLRSSYEQYF.

V usage is TRBV7-2 and J usage is TRBJ2-5, with D possibly TRBD1 on 6 matching bases. The CDR3 totals 15 residues. V was trimmed by 5 bases and J by 1 base, leaving 14 bases between them. CDR1 is SGHTA, CDR2 FQGNSA, per germline. The CDR3 loop reads CASSTYGQPQETQYF. In nucleotides, the CDR3 is TGTGCCAGCAGCACATACGGACAGCCCCAAGAGACCCAGTACTTC.

The gene calls are TRBV4-1 and TRBJ1-5; D gene uncertain. The V gene lost 4 bases and the J gene lost 5 bases, with 18 bases spanning the gap. The CDR3 contains 16 residues. CDR1 MGHRA and CDR2 YSYEKL come from the germline V gene. The CDR3 DNA reads as TGCGCCAGCAGCCCAAAACCGGGCCTTCTGGATCAGCCCCAGCATTTT. Protein: CASSPKPGLLDQPQHF.